A selection of T cell receptor beta chains follows, all from one sample in a study of blood T cell repertoires in COVID-19. Measured with immunoSEQ multiplex PCR; TCRdb has only the in-frame clones, and not every one. The sample includes under 150,000 clones, around 89% of them seen just once. The sequenced sample consisted of peripheral blood. The receptors come from a man aged 50 to 60 with active or convalescent COVID-19. CDR3s include the opening cysteine and the closing phenylalanine or tryptophan. A D gene is named only where the DNA matches it firmly. Expanded clones get a size class; other rows say once, few or many, or leave the size out.

size	V	J	D	DNA	CDR3
NA	TRBV6-1	TRBJ2-5	NA	TGTGCCAGCAGTGAAGGGTCGTACCCCGGGGAGACCCAGTACTTC	CASSEGSYPGETQYF
NA	TRBV18	TRBJ2-7	NA	TGTGCCAGCTCACCACGTTCTACGAGATCCTCTCCCTACGAGCAGTACTTC	CASSPRSTRSSPYEQYF
NA	TRBV9	TRBJ1-6	TRBD1	TGTGCCAGCAGCCCGGGGACAGGGCGGAATTCACCCCTCCACTTT	CASSPGTGRNSPLHF
NA	TRBV6-1	TRBJ1-1	NA	TGTGCCAGCAGTGACAGGTACACTGAAGCTTTCTTT	CASSDRYTEAFF
NA	TRBV27	TRBJ1-6	NA	TGTGCCAGCAGTTTCCCTACAGAGAATTCACCCCTCCACTTT	CASSFPTENSPLHF
NA	TRBV2	TRBJ2-5	NA	TGTGCCAGCAGTGCGGCGGTGTACCAAGAGACCCAGTACTTC	CASSAAVYQETQYF
NA	TRBV3-1/TRBV3-2	TRBJ2-5	NA	TGTGCCAGCAGCCAACGACTGTACCAAGAGACCCAGTACTTC	CASSQRLYQETQYF
once	TRBV18	TRBJ1-1	NA	TGTGCCAGCTCACCACTGGACACATTGAACACTGAAGCTTTCTTT	CASSPLDTLNTEAFF
few	TRBV6-1	TRBJ2-7	NA	TGTGCCAGCAGTGAGCTGACCGGTCCAAACTACGGGCAGTACTTC	CASSELTGPNYGQYF
NA	TRBV6-6	TRBJ1-3	NA	TGTGCCAGCTTCTTCAGGGAAGGAAACACCATATATTTT	CASFFREGNTIYF
NA	TRBV29-1	TRBJ1-1	NA	TGCAGCGGGTGGGAGGGCCCGAACACTGAAGCTTTCTTT	CSGWEGPNTEAFF
NA	TRBV5-1	TRBJ2-7	TRBD2	TGCGCCAGCAGCTTGGACGGAGCGGGGGGTGACGAGCAGTACTTC	CASSLDGAGGDEQYF